Below, 22 T cell receptor beta chains from the same sample are listed, as sequenced in a study of Ad26.COV2.S vaccination and SARS-CoV-2 variants. Sequencing was performed with immunoSEQ multiplex PCR; in TCRdb, only in-frame clones are kept and a portion is missing. The sample gives about 400,000 clones, around 89% of which show up once; 1.5% to 2% is in the top ten. The treatment is: around 19 received Ad26.COV2.S at low or high dose, single or two shots; several received placebo; per-sample allocation not given. Sampling occurred on day 63 after the first vaccine or placebo injection. This specimen was peripheral blood, taken in a trial of Ad26.COV2.S vaccine versus placebo. The receptor set was obtained from a person aged 18-65 years who received the Ad26.COV2.S COVID-19 vaccine or a placebo.

The count of this clone is one. The V and J genes are TRBV19 and TRBJ2-6; D unclear. Between the trimmed V and J ends, which lost 3 bases and 2 bases, there was a span of 2 bases. CDR3 length: 13 residues. Germline loops: CDR1 LNHDA, CDR2 SQIVND (reference sequence). This CDR3 reads CASSITGANVLTF. The CDR3 DNA reads as TGTGCCAGTAGTATCACTGGGGCCAACGTCCTGACTTTC.

The chain combines TRBV15 with TRBJ1-1, with 7 bases aligning to TRBD1. The ends lost 2 bases at V and 8 bases at J; junction bases unmatched: 5. Germline loops: CDR1 LNHNV, CDR2 YYDKDF (reference sequence). The CDR3 has 13 residues. CDR3 amino acids: CATSRRSDREAFF. The CDR3 DNA reads as TGTGCCACCAGCAGACGATCGGACAGGGAAGCTTTCTTT.

This chain links TRBV6-5 with TRBJ1-4; 7 nucleotides align to TRBD1. In germline, CDR1 is MNHEY, CDR2 SVGAGI. The CDR3 extends over 14 amino acids. Germline trimming cut 6 bases from V and 8 bases from J; bases unmatched to any gene: 9. The CDR3 DNA reads TGTGCCAGCAGAAGACAGGGAACGTTGGAAAAACTGTTTTTT. This sequence encodes CASRRQGTLEKLFF.

The rearrangement uses TRBV5-4 and TRBJ2-3, with TRBD1 matching 8 bases. The germline V gene has CDR1 SGHNT and CDR2 YYREEE (reference sequence). Trimming cost V 1 base and J 1 base; bases outside gene matches: 8. This CDR3 is built from 17 residues. The CDR3 reads CASSLPSRGLGTDTQYF. For the CDR3, the DNA is TGTGCCAGCAGCTTGCCCTCCAGGGGGCTGGGCACAGATACGCAGTATTTT.

The chain recombines TRBV9 with TRBJ2-7; D possibly uses TRBD1 or TRBD2 (5 bases each). Per germline, CDR1 SGDLS and CDR2 YYNGEE. Between the trimmed V and J ends, which lost 4 bases and 2 bases, there was a span of 19 bases. The CDR3 spans 16 residues. CDR3 in amino acids: CASSPPGAAATYEQYF. In DNA, the CDR3 is TGTGCCAGCAGCCCCCCCGGGGCAGCCGCTACCTACGAGCAGTACTTC.

The chain joins TRBV28 to TRBJ2-2, with D unresolved. The germline V gene encodes CDR1 MDHEN and CDR2 SYDVKM. This CDR3 has 15 amino acids. Trimming left V 5 bases short and J 0 bases short, with 10 bases between. This CDR3 reads CASSPHTTNTGELFF. CDR3 DNA sequence: TGTGCCAGCAGTCCCCACACTACGAACACCGGGGAGCTGTTTTTT.

This chain uses TRBV20-1 with TRBJ2-5, with D perhaps TRBD2 (6 bases). The CDR3 spans 11 residues. The germline CDR1 and CDR2 sequences are DFQATT and SNEGSKA (reference sequence). Trimming removed 7 bases from V and 4 bases from J, with 10 bases in between. CDR3 nucleotides: TGCAGTGTGGAGGGAAGAGAGACCCAGTACTTC. It codes for CSVEGRETQYF.

The CDR3 sequence is CASSWTGGNSPLHF. CDR3 DNA: TGTGCCAGCAGCTGGACCGGTGGGAATTCACCCCTCCACTTT. The chain employs TRBV6-6 and TRBJ1-6; no firm D call. CDR3 size: 14 residues. The germline V and J ends were trimmed by 6 bases and 7 bases, with 13 bases remaining between them. Germline-derived CDR1 and CDR2 are MNHNY and SVGAGI (reference sequence).

The chain uses TRBV29-1 and TRBJ2-2; perhaps TRBD2 as D (7 bases). Looked up from germline, CDR1 is SQVTM and CDR2 is ANQGSEA. V lost 4 bases, J lost 4 bases, and 19 bases lay in between. CDR3 length: 16 residues. CDR3 in DNA: TGCAGCGTTGGCGGCGGACAGCGGGGACCCACCGGGGAGCTGTTTTTT. Amino acids: CSVGGGQRGPTGELFF.

This chain links TRBV7-6 with TRBJ2-5; D unclear. This CDR3 region has 12 residues. Germline V gene sequence: CDR1 SGHVS, CDR2 FNYEAQ. V was clipped by 5 bases and J by 3 bases, with 7 bases between them. The CDR3 nucleotides read TGTGCCAGCAGCCGAACCGAAGAGACCCAGTACTTC. It codes for CASSRTEETQYF.

In its sample, this clone was seen a few times. The chain couples TRBV7-9 to TRBJ1-1; D not certain. CDR1 SEHNR and CDR2 FQNEAQ come from the germline V gene (reference sequence). With 8 bases removed from V and 6 bases from J, the gap between germline ends came to 16 bases. This CDR3 has 13 amino acids. The CDR3 sequence: CASGKDDQAEAFF. CDR3 nucleotides: TGTGCCAGCGGTAAAGACGATCAAGCTGAAGCTTTCTTT.

The J gene is TRBJ1-1, the V gene TRBV7-3, with D perhaps TRBD1 (5 bases). The germline V gene has CDR1 SGHTA and CDR2 FQGTGA. This CDR3 spans 15 amino acids. V was pared by 1 base and J by 5 bases, with 14 bases between. The CDR3 coding sequence is TGTGCCAGCAGCTTAAGTCTAACAGGTGGGACTGAAGCTTTCTTT. It yields the protein CASSLSLTGGTEAFF.

This sequence joins TRBV7-8 and TRBJ1-2; D is ambiguous. V was pared by 6 bases and J by 4 bases, with 18 bases between. The germline CDR1 and CDR2 sequences are SGHVS and FQNEAQ. The CDR3 totals 15 residues. This CDR3 is CASRLGTGPFYGYTF. DNA of the CDR3: TGTGCCAGCAGGCTCGGAACCGGGCCCTTCTATGGCTACACCTTC.

This chain uses TRBV7-2 with TRBJ2-6; 9 nucleotides line up with TRBD1. This CDR3 is built from 19 residues. Per germline, CDR1 SGHTA and CDR2 FQGNSA. V shed 0 bases, J shed 0 bases, and the junction held 6 bases outside the gene matches. The CDR3 DNA sequence: TGTGCCAGCAGCTTAGCGTCGGCGGGACAGGGCTCTGGGGCCAACGTCCTGACTTTC. It specifies CASSLASAGQGSGANVLTF.

The rearrangement links TRBV7-9 to TRBJ1-2, with D hard to call. V lost 0 bases, J lost 4 bases, and 6 bases lay in between. This CDR3 comprises 13 residues. In germline, CDR1 is SEHNR, CDR2 FQNEAQ (reference sequence). CDR3 sequence reads: CASSLAGAYGYTF. CDR3 DNA sequence: TGTGCCAGCAGCTTAGCGGGAGCCTATGGCTACACCTTC.

This sequence joins TRBV28 and TRBJ2-7; D gene uncertain. Germline CDR1 is MDHEN and CDR2 is SYDVKM. The CDR3 is 14 residues long. Trimming cost V 3 bases and J 4 bases, with 13 bases left between them. The CDR3 region has the DNA TGTGCCAGCAGTTTCGCTAACCCTGGATACGAGCAGTACTTC. This gives the protein CASSFANPGYEQYF. Filled out from reference TRBV28 and TRBJ2-7, the complete variable domain reads DVKVTQSSRYLVKRTGEKVFLECVQDMDHENMFWYRQDPGLGLRLIYFSYDVKMKEKGDIPEGYSVSREKKERFSLILESASTNQTSMYLCASSFANPGYEQYFGPGTRLTVT.

This sequence joins TRBV28 and TRBJ1-5, with D hard to call. CDR1 MDHEN and CDR2 SYDVKM come from the germline V gene. The V and J ends lost 3 bases and 12 bases respectively, with 30 bases between them. The CDR3 spans 18 residues. CDR3 coding DNA: TGTGCCAGCAGTTTTTTGCCGGGCCTGGAGGATGGTATCGGGCTCCAGCATTTT. It codes for CASSFLPGLEDGIGLQHF.

The chain joins TRBV5-1 to TRBJ1-1; D gene ambiguous. This CDR3 has 12 amino acids. Per the germline V gene, CDR1 is SGHRS and CDR2 is YFSETQ. Between the trimmed V and J ends, which lost 0 bases and 5 bases, there was a span of 5 bases. The CDR3 region has the DNA TGCGCCAGCAGCTTGGACGGTACTGAAGCTTTCTTT. It encodes CASSLDGTEAFF. Using reference TRBV5-1 and TRBJ1-1 for the parts outside the CDR3, the full variable domain is KAGVTQTPRYLIKTRGQQVTLSCSPISGHRSVSWYQQTPGQGLQFLFEYFSETQRNKGNFPGRFSGRQFSNSRSEMNVSTLELGDSALYLCASSLDGTEAFFGQGTRLTVV.

The chain is built from TRBV5-4 and TRBJ1-6; D perhaps matches TRBD1 (6 bases). The germline V gene encodes CDR1 SGHNT and CDR2 YYREEE (reference sequence). The CDR3 is made up of 14 amino acids. V lost 4 bases and J 7 bases, leaving 12 bases between the germline ends. CDR3 nucleotide sequence: TGTGCCAGCAGCCCGGACAGATCGAATTCACCCCTCCACTTT. This translates into CASSPDRSNSPLHF.

Only a few counts were recorded for this clone. Other DNA sequences in this sample translate to the same CDR3. The chain has TRBV6-1 and TRBJ2-2, with 9 bases that match TRBD1. This CDR3 has 15 residues. With V trimmed by 0 bases and J by 4 bases, 0 bases remained unmatched. CDR1 is MNHNS and CDR2 is SASEGT in the germline V gene. CDR3 nucleotide sequence: TGTGCCAGCAGTGAAGCGACAGGGGGCACCGGGGAGCTGTTTTTT. It codes for CASSEATGGTGELFF.

The chain links TRBV19 to TRBJ1-5; D might be TRBD1 (6 bases). Per germline, CDR1 LNHDA and CDR2 SQIVND (reference sequence). This CDR3 has 17 residues. V lost 7 bases to trimming and J lost 0 bases, with 19 bases between them. CDR3 region: CASTPRGGAHSNQPQHF. The CDR3 coding sequence is TGTGCCAGTACCCCTCGGGGGGGCGCCCATAGCAATCAGCCCCAGCATTTT.

A word on this clone: At the DNA level, this CDR3 is encoded by other sequences in the same sample as well. This chain connects TRBV5-1 to TRBJ1-6; a weak D match, TRBD1 (5 bases). The CDR3 is 14 residues long. V dropped 0 bases and J dropped 8 bases, with 9 bases sitting between them. Germline values: CDR1 SGHRS, CDR2 YFSETQ. This chain's CDR3 is CASSLEGRDSPLHF. The CDR3 nucleotides are TGCGCCAGCAGCTTGGAGGGGCGAGATTCACCCCTCCACTTT.